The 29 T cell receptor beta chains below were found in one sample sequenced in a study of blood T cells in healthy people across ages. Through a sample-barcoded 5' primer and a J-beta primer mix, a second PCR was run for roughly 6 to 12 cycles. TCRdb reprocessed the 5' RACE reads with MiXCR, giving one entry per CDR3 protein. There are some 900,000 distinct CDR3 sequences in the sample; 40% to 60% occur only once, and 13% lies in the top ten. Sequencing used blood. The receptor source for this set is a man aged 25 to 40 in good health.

The CDR3 nucleotides are TGTGCCAGCTTCGGACAGGGCATGAAGAATCAGCCCCAGCATTTT. Amino acids: CASFGQGMKNQPQHF. V is TRBV6-1 and J is TRBJ1-5; 8 nucleotides align to TRBD1. CDR3 length equals 15 residues. With 8 bases clipped from V and 4 bases from J, the junction kept 10 bases outside the gene matches. The germline V gene encodes CDR1 MNHNS and CDR2 SASEGT.

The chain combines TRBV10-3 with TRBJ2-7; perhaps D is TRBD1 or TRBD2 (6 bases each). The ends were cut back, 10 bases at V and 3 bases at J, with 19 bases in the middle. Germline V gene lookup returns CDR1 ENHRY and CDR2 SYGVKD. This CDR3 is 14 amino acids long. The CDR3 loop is CATTPGEVFYEQYF. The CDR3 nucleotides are TGTGCCACCACCCCAGGGGAGGTGTTCTACGAGCAGTACTTC.

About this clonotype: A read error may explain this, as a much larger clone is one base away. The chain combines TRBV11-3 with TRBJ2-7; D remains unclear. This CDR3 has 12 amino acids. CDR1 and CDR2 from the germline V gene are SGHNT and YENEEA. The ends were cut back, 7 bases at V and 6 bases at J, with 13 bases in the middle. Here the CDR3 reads CASTKTGSEQYF. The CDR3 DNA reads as TGTGCCAGCACCAAAACTGGTAGCGAGCAGTACTTC. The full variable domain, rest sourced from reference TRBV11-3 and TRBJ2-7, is EAGVVQSPRYKIIEKKQPVAFWCNPISGHNTLYWYLQNLGQGPELLIRYENEEAVDDSQLPKDRFSAERLKGVDSTLKIQPAELGDSAVYLCASTKTGSEQYFGPGTRLTVT.

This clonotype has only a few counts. This CDR3 reads CPTRPAYTEAFF. In DNA form, the CDR3 reads TGCCCGACAAGGCCTGCATACACTGAAGCTTTCTTT. This chain links TRBV29-1 with TRBJ1-1, with D hard to call. The CDR3 loop spans 12 amino acids. The germline V gene encodes CDR1 SQVTM and CDR2 ANQGSEA.

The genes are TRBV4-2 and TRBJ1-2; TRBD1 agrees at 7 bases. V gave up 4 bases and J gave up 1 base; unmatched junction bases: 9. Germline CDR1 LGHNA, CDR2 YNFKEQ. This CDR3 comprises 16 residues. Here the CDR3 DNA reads TGTGCCAGCAGCCCTCTAACCGGGACAGATAACTATGGCTACACCTTC. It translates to CASSPLTGTDNYGYTF.

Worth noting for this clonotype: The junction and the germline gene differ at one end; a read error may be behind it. CDR3 DNA: TGCAGTGCTAGCCGGGACAGGGTTAATGAAAAACCGTTTTTT. Translated: CSASRDRVNEKPFF. V is TRBV20-1 and J is TRBJ1-4; 9 bases line up with TRBD1. CDR3 size: 14 residues. Germline-derived CDR1 and CDR2 are DFQATT and SNEGSKA (reference sequence).

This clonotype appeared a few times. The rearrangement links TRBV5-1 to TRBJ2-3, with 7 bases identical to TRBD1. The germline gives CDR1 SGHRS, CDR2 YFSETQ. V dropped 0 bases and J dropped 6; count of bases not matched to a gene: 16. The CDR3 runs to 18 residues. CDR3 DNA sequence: TGCGCCAGCAGCTTGGCCCGGGTAAGGGGGACAGTTTTGGATACGCAGTATTTT. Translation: CASSLARVRGTVLDTQYF.

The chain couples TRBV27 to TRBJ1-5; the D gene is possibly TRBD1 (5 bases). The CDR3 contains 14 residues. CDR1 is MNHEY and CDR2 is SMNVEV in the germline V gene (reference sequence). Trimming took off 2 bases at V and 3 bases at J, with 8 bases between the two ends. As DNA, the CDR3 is TGTGCCAGCAGTTTAGGGACTCCCAATCAGCCCCAGCATTTT. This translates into CASSLGTPNQPQHF.

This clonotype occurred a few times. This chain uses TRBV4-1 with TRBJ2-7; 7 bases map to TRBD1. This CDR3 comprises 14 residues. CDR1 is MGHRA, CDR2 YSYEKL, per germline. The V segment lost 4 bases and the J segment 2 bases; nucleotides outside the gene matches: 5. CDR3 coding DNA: TGCGCCAGCAGCCGCGGACAGGCGACCTACGAGCAGTACTTC. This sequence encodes CASSRGQATYEQYF.

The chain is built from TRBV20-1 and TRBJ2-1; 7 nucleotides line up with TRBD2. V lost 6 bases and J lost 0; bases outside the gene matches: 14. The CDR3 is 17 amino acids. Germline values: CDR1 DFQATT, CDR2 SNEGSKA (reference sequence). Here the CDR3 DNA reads TGCAGTGCAGGCCGGGCTAGCGGTGGGAGCTCCTACAATGAGCAGTTCTTC. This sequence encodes CSAGRASGGSSYNEQFF.

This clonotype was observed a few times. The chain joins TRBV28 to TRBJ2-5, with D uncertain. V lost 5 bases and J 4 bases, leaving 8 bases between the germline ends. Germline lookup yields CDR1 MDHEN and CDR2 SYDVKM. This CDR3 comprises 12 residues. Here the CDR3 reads CASSTYRETQYF. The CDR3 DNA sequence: TGTGCCAGCAGTACGTATAGAGAGACCCAGTACTTC.

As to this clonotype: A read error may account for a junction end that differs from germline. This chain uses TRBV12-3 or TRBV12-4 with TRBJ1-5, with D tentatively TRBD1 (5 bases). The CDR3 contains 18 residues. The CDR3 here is CARSDKERGFYSNQPQHF. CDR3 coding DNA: TGTGCCCGCAGCGACAAGGAACGGGGCTTCTATAGCAATCAGCCCCAGCATTTT.

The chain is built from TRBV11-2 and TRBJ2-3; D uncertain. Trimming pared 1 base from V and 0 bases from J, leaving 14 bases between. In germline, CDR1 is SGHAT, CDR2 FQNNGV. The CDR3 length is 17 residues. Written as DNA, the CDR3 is TGTGCCAGCAGCTTAGTTCCCGAACCCCCGAGCACAGATACGCAGTATTTT. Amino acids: CASSLVPEPPSTDTQYF.

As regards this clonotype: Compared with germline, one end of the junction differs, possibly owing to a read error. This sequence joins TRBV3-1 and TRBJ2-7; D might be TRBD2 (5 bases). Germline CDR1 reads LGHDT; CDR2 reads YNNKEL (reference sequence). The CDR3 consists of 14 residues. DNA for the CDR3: TGTGCCAGCAGCCAAATCAGCGGAACCTACGAGCGGTACTTC. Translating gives CASSQISGTYERYF.

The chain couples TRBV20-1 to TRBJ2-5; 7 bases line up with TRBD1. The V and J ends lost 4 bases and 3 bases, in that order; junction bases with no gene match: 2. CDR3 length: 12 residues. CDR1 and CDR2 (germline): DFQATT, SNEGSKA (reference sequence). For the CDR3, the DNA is TGCAGTGCTATCAGGGGGAAAGAGACCCAGTACTTC. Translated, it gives CSAIRGKETQYF.

CDR3 amino acids: CASSPPQGSRYEQYF. The CDR3 DNA is TGTGCCAGCTCACCACCGCAGGGGTCTCGTTACGAGCAGTACTTC. The gene calls are TRBV18 and TRBJ2-7; D is perhaps TRBD1 (6 bases). CDR1 is KGHSH, CDR2 LQKENI, per germline. The CDR3 spans 15 residues. The V end was cut by 0 bases, the J end by 4 bases, with 13 bases between.

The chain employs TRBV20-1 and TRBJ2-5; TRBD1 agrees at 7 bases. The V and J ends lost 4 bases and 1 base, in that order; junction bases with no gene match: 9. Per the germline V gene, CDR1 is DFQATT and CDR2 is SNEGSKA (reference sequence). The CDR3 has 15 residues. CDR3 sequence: CSATGGIGFQETQYF. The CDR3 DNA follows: TGCAGTGCTACAGGGGGAATAGGCTTCCAAGAGACCCAGTACTTC.

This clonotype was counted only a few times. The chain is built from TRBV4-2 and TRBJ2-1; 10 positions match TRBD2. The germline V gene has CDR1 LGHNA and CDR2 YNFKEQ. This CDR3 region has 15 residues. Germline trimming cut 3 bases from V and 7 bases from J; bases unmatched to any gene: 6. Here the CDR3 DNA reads TGTGCCAGCAGCCATAGCGGGGGGATCGGGAATGAGCAGTTCTTC. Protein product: CASSHSGGIGNEQFF.

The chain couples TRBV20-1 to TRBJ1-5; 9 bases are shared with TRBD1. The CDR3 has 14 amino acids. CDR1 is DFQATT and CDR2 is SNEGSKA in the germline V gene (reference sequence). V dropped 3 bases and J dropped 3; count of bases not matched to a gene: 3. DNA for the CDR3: TGCAGTGCTAGTACAGGGGGCAACAATCAGCCCCAGCATTTT. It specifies CSASTGGNNQPQHF.

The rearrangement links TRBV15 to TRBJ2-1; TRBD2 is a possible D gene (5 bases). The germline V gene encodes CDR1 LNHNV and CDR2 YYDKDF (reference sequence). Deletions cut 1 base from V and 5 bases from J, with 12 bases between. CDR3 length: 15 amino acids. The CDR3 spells CATSRATYGDNEQFF. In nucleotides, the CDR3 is TGTGCCACCAGCAGAGCAACTTACGGGGACAATGAGCAGTTCTTC.

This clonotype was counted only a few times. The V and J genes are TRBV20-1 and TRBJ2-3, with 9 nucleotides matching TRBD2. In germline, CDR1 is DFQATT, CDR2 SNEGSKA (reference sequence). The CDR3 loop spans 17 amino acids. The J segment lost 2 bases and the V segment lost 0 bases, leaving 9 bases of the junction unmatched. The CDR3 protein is CSARDRSSGGYTDTQYF. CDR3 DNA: TGCAGTGCTAGAGATAGGAGTAGCGGGGGATACACAGATACGCAGTATTTT.

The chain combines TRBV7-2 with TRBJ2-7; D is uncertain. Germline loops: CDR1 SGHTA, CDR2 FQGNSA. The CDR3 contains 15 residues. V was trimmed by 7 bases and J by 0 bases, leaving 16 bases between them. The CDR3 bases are TGTGCCAGCACCTTGTCCGTTTCACCCTCCTACGAGCAGTACTTC. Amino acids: CASTLSVSPSYEQYF.

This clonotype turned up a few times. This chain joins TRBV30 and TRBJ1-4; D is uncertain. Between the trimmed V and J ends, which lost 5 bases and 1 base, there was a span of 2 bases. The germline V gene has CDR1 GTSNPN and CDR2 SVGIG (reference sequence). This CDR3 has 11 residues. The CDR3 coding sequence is TGTGCCTGGCAAACTAATGAAAAACTGTTTTTT. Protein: CAWQTNEKLFF.

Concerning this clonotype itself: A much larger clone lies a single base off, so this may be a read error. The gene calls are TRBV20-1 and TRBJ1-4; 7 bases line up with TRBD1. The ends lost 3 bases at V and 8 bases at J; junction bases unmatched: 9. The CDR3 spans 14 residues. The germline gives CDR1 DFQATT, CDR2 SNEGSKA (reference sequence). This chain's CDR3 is CSARCEQGREKLFF. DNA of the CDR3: TGCAGTGCTAGGTGCGAACAGGGGCGAGAAAAACTGTTTTTT.

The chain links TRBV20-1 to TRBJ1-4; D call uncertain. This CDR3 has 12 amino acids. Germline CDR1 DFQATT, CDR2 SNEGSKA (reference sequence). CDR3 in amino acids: CSANDRGEKLFF. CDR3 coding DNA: TGCAGCGCGAATGATCGAGGCGAAAAACTGTTTTTT.

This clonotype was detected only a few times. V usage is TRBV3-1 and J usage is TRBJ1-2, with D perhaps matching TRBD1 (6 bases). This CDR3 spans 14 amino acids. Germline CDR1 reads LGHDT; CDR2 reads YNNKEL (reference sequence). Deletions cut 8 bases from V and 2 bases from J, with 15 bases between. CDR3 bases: TGTGCCAGCCATCTATCCACAGGGAACTATGGCTACACCTTC. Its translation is CASHLSTGNYGYTF.

CDR3 nucleotides: TGTGCCAGCAGTTTATCATTCGGAGATACCCATTACGAGCAGTACTTC. Protein: CASSLSFGDTHYEQYF. The rearrangement links TRBV27 to TRBJ2-7; no reliable D call. The CDR3 sequence is 16 residues long. V was trimmed by 0 bases and J by 4 bases, leaving 16 bases between them. Germline assignment: CDR1 MNHEY and CDR2 SMNVEV (reference sequence).

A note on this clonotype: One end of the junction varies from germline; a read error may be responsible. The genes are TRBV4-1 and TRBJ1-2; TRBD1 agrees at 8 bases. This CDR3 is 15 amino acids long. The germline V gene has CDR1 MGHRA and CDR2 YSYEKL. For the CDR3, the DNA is TGTGCCAGCAGCCAATACGACAGGGGAAACTATGGCTACACCTTC. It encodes CASSQYDRGNYGYTF.

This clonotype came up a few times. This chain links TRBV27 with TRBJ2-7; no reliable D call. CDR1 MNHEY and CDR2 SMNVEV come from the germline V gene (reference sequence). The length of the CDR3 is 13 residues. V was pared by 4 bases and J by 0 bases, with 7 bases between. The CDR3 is CASSYGNSYEQYF. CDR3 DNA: TGTGCCAGCAGTTACGGCAACTCCTACGAGCAGTACTTC.